This paragraph reports one T cell receptor beta chain. The sample comes from a study of long-term antiretroviral therapy in people with HIV. The CDR3 covers 13 residues. Germline assignment: CDR1 WNHNN and CDR2 SYGVQD (reference sequence). Germline trimming cut 8 bases from V and 5 bases from J; bases unmatched to any gene: 3. Sequencing used immunoSEQ v3.0 at survey level. Profiling relied on immunoSEQ multiplex PCR, and the TCRdb table lists in-frame clones only, not all of them. The table includes approximately 17,000 clones, roughly 80% detected once. This clonotype originated in a man under 40 with HIV. The V call is TRBV10-1, the J call TRBJ2-1, with 10 positions matching TRBD2. The input for sequencing was unsorted PBMCs, taken roughly 2.2 years before starting antiretroviral therapy. CDR3 residues: CASGTSVNNEQFF. CDR3 coding DNA: TGCGCCAGCGGGACTAGCGTAAACAATGAGCAGTTCTTC.